Shown below are 28 T cell receptor beta chains from a single sample sequenced in a study of cytomegalovirus exposure and HLA in healthy donors. Both 60 Vbeta primers and 13 Jbeta primers went into the PCR. Method: immunoSEQ multiplex PCR; TCRdb's copy keeps in-frame clones and lacks some. The sample holds about 130,000 clones. Sequencing used PBMCs. The origin of the receptors is a man aged 25 to 45 in good health and CMV-seronegative.

The gene calls are TRBV28 and TRBJ2-2, with D possibly matching TRBD2 (5 bases). This CDR3 has 15 residues. Germline CDR1 MDHEN, CDR2 SYDVKM. V shed 5 bases and J shed 2 bases, with 12 bases lying between them. The CDR3 DNA reads TGTGCCAGCAGTACTGGGAGTCTAAACACCGGGGAGCTGTTTTTT. It yields the protein CASSTGSLNTGELFF.

The gene calls are TRBV10-3 and TRBJ1-2; D ambiguous. This CDR3 contains 12 residues. V shed 6 bases and J shed 10 bases, with 15 bases lying between them. CDR1 is ENHRY, CDR2 SYGVKD, per germline. The CDR3 DNA follows: TGTGCCATCAGCAGCGAAGCGGACTACTACACCTTC. Translating it yields CAISSEADYYTF.

This chain connects TRBV5-1 to TRBJ2-3, with 9 bases that match TRBD2. This CDR3 contains 19 residues. Unmatched junction bases numbered 16, after V lost 0 bases and J lost 5 bases. Germline V gene lookup returns CDR1 SGHRS and CDR2 YFSETQ. CDR3 residues: CASSLGSLGSGRGEDTQYF. Written as DNA, the CDR3 is TGCGCCAGCAGCTTGGGGTCGTTAGGTAGCGGGAGAGGGGAAGATACGCAGTATTTT.

This chain joins TRBV2 and TRBJ2-3; 9 bases fit TRBD1. The germline gives CDR1 SNHLY, CDR2 FYNNEI. The CDR3 extends over 15 amino acids. With 8 bases clipped from V and 4 bases from J, the junction kept 10 bases outside the gene matches. CDR3 sequence (DNA): TGTGCCAGCCCGAGGGGGACAGGGAAAGCAGATACGCAGTATTTT. Amino acid sequence: CASPRGTGKADTQYF. Supplemented by reference TRBV2 and TRBJ2-3, the full variable domain reads EPEVTQTPSHQVTQMGQEVILRCVPISNHLYFYWYRQILGQKVEFLVSFYNNEISEKSEIFDDQFSVERPDGSNFTLKIRSTKLEDSAMYFCASPRGTGKADTQYFGPGTRLTVL.

Details on this clone: The junction shows a germline mismatch at one end, possibly a read error. The chain joins TRBV5-1 to TRBJ2-7, with D possibly being TRBD2 (7 bases). The germline CDR1 and CDR2 sequences are SGHRS and YFSETQ. This CDR3 comprises 17 residues. CDR3 in amino acids: CPSSPGLGGVRIRGAHF. DNA for the CDR3: TGCCCCAGCAGCCCAGGATTAGGGGGGGTCAGAATTCGAGGGGCACACTTC.

This rearrangement joins TRBV23-1 to TRBJ2-5; D might be TRBD1 (6 bases). TRBV23-1 is classed as an ORF, of uncertain function. This CDR3 has 16 residues. The V end lost 0 bases, the J end lost 5 bases, and 16 bases lay between the germline ends. This chain's CDR3 is CASSQSSDSLGETQYF. CDR3 DNA sequence: TGCGCCAGCAGTCAATCGTCGGACAGCCTAGGGGAGACCCAGTACTTC.

V usage is TRBV6-6 and J usage is TRBJ1-6; no reliable D call. V shed 5 bases and J shed 7 bases, with 9 bases lying between them. In germline, CDR1 is MNHNY, CDR2 SVGAGI (reference sequence). This CDR3 comprises 13 residues. CDR3 loop: CASSTTPNSPLHF. The DNA for the CDR3 is TGTGCCAGCAGTACAACCCCCAATTCACCCCTCCACTTT.

The gene calls are TRBV11-2 and TRBJ2-7; possibly TRBD2 for D (5 bases). V was clipped by 0 bases and J by 1 base, with 13 bases between them. This CDR3 is built from 16 residues. Looked up from germline, CDR1 is SGHAT and CDR2 is FQNNGV. For the CDR3, the DNA is TGTGCCAGCAGCTTAGATACGGGGTCTTCATCCTACGAGCAGTACTTC. Its protein product is CASSLDTGSSSYEQYF.

This chain connects TRBV7-2 to TRBJ1-2; D may be TRBD1 (5 bases). CDR1 SGHTA and CDR2 FQGNSA come from the germline V gene. Trimming took off 2 bases at V and 6 bases at J, with 10 bases between the two ends. This CDR3 has 13 amino acids. CDR3 in amino acids: CASSLSRVDGYTF. In DNA, the CDR3 is TGTGCCAGCAGCTTATCCAGGGTGGATGGCTACACCTTC. Looking up the rest from reference TRBV7-2 and TRBJ1-2 gives the full variable domain: GAGVSQSPSNKVTEKGKDVELRCDPISGHTALYWYRQSLGQGLEFLIYFQGNSAPDKSGLPSDRFSAERTGGSVSTLTIQRTQQEDSAVYLCASSLSRVDGYTFGSGTRLTVV.

The CDR3 DNA reads as TGTGCCAGTAGCGCAGGGGATGCGAGCAATCAGCCCCAGCATTTT. Its translation is CASSAGDASNQPQHF. V is TRBV28 and J is TRBJ1-5; tentative D call: TRBD1 (6 bases). The V and J ends lost 9 bases and 1 base respectively, with 16 bases between them. The germline V gene encodes CDR1 MDHEN and CDR2 SYDVKM. CDR3 length: 15 amino acids.

This chain connects TRBV10-2 to TRBJ2-7; D gene ambiguous. Germline V gives CDR1 WSHSY, CDR2 SAAADI. This CDR3 is built from 16 residues. Trimming took 6 bases from V and 1 from J, leaving 19 bases between them. CDR3 protein: CASRAGDLHLSYEQYF. The CDR3, as DNA: TGCGCCAGCAGGGCCGGAGACTTGCATCTTTCCTACGAGCAGTACTTC.

This chain links TRBV7-2 with TRBJ2-5; perhaps TRBD1 as D (6 bases). The CDR3 is made up of 15 amino acids. V was cut by 5 bases and J by 7 bases, with 20 bases left in between. From germline, CDR1 is SGHTA and CDR2 FQGNSA. This CDR3 reads CASSNRDNSRGTQYF. The CDR3 bases are TGTGCCAGCAGCAACAGGGACAACTCTAGGGGGACCCAGTACTTC.

The rearrangement links TRBV11-3 to TRBJ2-1; TRBD2 agrees at 11 bases. The CDR3 length is 17 residues. Germline V gene lookup returns CDR1 SGHNT and CDR2 YENEEA. V trimming: 6 bases; J trimming: 8 bases; junction bases outside the gene matches: 15. The CDR3 DNA is TGTGCCAGCAGTTGTTCTATACTAGCGGGAGTTTTTTATGAGCAGTTCTTC. Amino acids: CASSCSILAGVFYEQFF.

The J gene is TRBJ1-2, the V gene TRBV5-1; 9 bases align to TRBD1. The V gene's germline CDR1 is SGHRS and CDR2 YFSETQ. The CDR3 is 16 residues long. V shed 1 base, J shed 5 bases, and the junction held 9 bases outside the gene matches. CDR3 region: CASSLISQGARYGYTF. CDR3 bases: TGCGCCAGCAGCTTGATCTCACAGGGGGCACGGTATGGCTACACCTTC.

This chain joins TRBV30 and TRBJ2-2, with 8 bases matching TRBD2. V lost 4 bases to trimming and J lost 7 bases; unmatched junction nucleotides: 5. Germline V gene sequence: CDR1 GTSNPN, CDR2 SVGIG (reference sequence). The CDR3 is 13 amino acids. The CDR3 coding sequence is TGTGCCTGGATGAGCGCGGGGGGCGGGGAGCTGTTTTTT. Amino acid sequence: CAWMSAGGGELFF.

This sequence joins TRBV29-1 and TRBJ2-1; 8 bases agree with TRBD2. Trimming at V came to 4 bases and at J to 7 bases, leaving 6 bases not matched to a gene. This CDR3 is 13 amino acids long. CDR1 and CDR2 (germline): SQVTM, ANQGSEA. The DNA of the CDR3 is TGCAGCGTTGCGGGGGGGATTGGTAATGAGCAGTTCTTC. Translating gives CSVAGGIGNEQFF.

The chain uses TRBV4-1 and TRBJ2-7; 8 bases are shared with TRBD2. The CDR3 is made up of 16 amino acids. With V trimmed by 0 bases and J by 3 bases, 7 bases remained unmatched. Germline V gives CDR1 MGHRA, CDR2 YSYEKL. CDR3 DNA sequence: TGCGCCAGCAGCCAAGATCGGCAGCGGGAGTACTACGAGCAGTACTTC. It encodes CASSQDRQREYYEQYF.

The gene calls are TRBV27 and TRBJ2-6, with D unclear. Trimming took off 3 bases at V and 4 bases at J, with 10 bases between the two ends. The CDR3 covers 15 residues. Germline CDR1 is MNHEY and CDR2 is SMNVEV (reference sequence). The CDR3 spells CASSFSGSGANVLTF. CDR3 nucleotide sequence: TGTGCCAGCAGTTTCTCGGGTTCCGGGGCCAACGTCCTGACTTTC.

This chain links TRBV5-4 with TRBJ2-1, with D possibly TRBD1 on 6 matching bases. Germline V gene lookup returns CDR1 SGHNT and CDR2 YYREEE (reference sequence). CDR3 size: 15 residues. The V and J ends lost 0 bases and 3 bases respectively, with 10 bases between them. The CDR3 DNA follows: TGTGCCAGCAGCTTGGGGGGGCAGGGCTACAATGAGCAGTTCTTC. Amino acid sequence: CASSLGGQGYNEQFF.

The chain is built from TRBV5-1 and TRBJ2-2; TRBD1 matches 7 bases. The ends lost 4 bases at V and 3 bases at J; junction bases unmatched: 3. Germline V gene lookup returns CDR1 SGHRS and CDR2 YFSETQ. The CDR3 totals 14 residues. For the CDR3, the DNA is TGCGCCAGCAGCGGTGGGACAGACACCGGGGAGCTGTTTTTT. As protein: CASSGGTDTGELFF.

This rearrangement joins TRBV4-2 to TRBJ2-1; 7 bases are a match to TRBD2. From germline, CDR1 is LGHNA and CDR2 YNFKEQ. The CDR3 consists of 15 residues. The J segment lost 7 bases and the V segment lost 0 bases, leaving 6 bases of the junction unmatched. CDR3 nucleotides: TGTGCCAGCAGCCAAGAGGGGAGGGCCGTGAATGAGCAGTTCTTC. This translates into CASSQEGRAVNEQFF.

The rearrangement uses TRBV28 and TRBJ2-3; the D gene is possibly TRBD2 (6 bases). The CDR3 sequence is 14 residues long. Germline V gene sequence: CDR1 MDHEN, CDR2 SYDVKM. V lost 3 bases and J lost 4, with 11 bases in between. CDR3 DNA: TGTGCCAGCAGTTTGGCCGGGGGAGCAGATACGCAGTATTTT. Amino acids: CASSLAGGADTQYF.

This sequence joins TRBV5-1 and TRBJ2-7; D is perhaps TRBD1 (5 bases). CDR3 length: 16 residues. Trimming left V 1 base short and J 2 bases short, with 16 bases between. Germline CDR1 reads SGHRS; CDR2 reads YFSETQ. CDR3 protein: CASSLIGAAIPYEQYF. The DNA of the CDR3 is TGCGCCAGCAGCTTGATTGGGGCAGCAATTCCCTACGAGCAGTACTTC. Full variable domain (remainder filled in from reference TRBV5-1 and TRBJ2-7): KAGVTQTPRYLIKTRGQQVTLSCSPISGHRSVSWYQQTPGQGLQFLFEYFSETQRNKGNFPGRFSGRQFSNSRSEMNVSTLELGDSALYLCASSLIGAAIPYEQYFGPGTRLTVT.

The V and J genes are TRBV7-3 and TRBJ2-1; 11 bases agree with TRBD2. Looked up from germline, CDR1 is SGHTA and CDR2 is FQGTGA. V lost 4 bases and J lost 3; bases outside the gene matches: 11. The CDR3 loop spans 18 amino acids. The CDR3: CASSSIPLAGGDYNEQFF. In DNA, the CDR3 is TGTGCCAGCAGCTCCATTCCTCTAGCGGGGGGTGACTACAATGAGCAGTTCTTC.

This chain links TRBV5-1 with TRBJ2-7; TRBD1 might be the D (6 bases). In germline, CDR1 is SGHRS, CDR2 YFSETQ. V lost 4 bases, J lost 9 bases, and 17 bases lay in between. CDR3 length: 13 residues. The CDR3 nucleotides are TGCGCCAGCAGCGGAAGGACAGTATCTCCGCAGTACTTC. Translation: CASSGRTVSPQYF.

The chain carries TRBV7-9 and TRBJ1-4; no clear D. Germline V gene sequence: CDR1 SEHNR, CDR2 FQNEAQ (reference sequence). Trimming stripped 0 bases from V and 5 bases from J, with 7 bases between. The CDR3 is made up of 14 amino acids. CDR3 DNA sequence: TGTGCCAGCAGCTTAGCAAAGGAGAATGAAAAACTGTTTTTT. This sequence encodes CASSLAKENEKLFF.

The V call is TRBV27, the J call TRBJ1-2; D is perhaps TRBD1 (5 bases). The CDR3 is 13 residues long. Germline-derived CDR1 and CDR2 are MNHEY and SMNVEV (reference sequence). The V gene lost 5 bases and the J gene lost 9 bases, with 16 bases spanning the gap. The CDR3 spells CASSPQAGVSYTF. For the CDR3, the DNA is TGTGCCAGCAGTCCGCAAGCGGGGGTCAGCTACACCTTC.

The V and J genes are TRBV19 and TRBJ1-5; TRBD1 aligns across 7 bases. V lost 3 bases, J lost 9 bases, and 8 bases stayed unmatched. This CDR3 contains 14 residues. Germline V gene lookup returns CDR1 LNHDA and CDR2 SQIVND (reference sequence). The CDR3 nucleotides are TGTGCCAGTAGTATGAGGCAGGGGGTAAGGCCCCAGCATTTT. Protein: CASSMRQGVRPQHF.